The 18 T cell receptor beta chains below come from one sample, sequenced in a study of PD-1 blockade in mismatch repair-deficient tumors. Here immunoSEQ multiplex PCR was the method, and the copy in TCRdb shows in-frame clones only, minus some. The data show 90,000 to 130,000 clones, 70% to 80% seen once. The sequencing here drew on peripheral blood, taken about 60 weeks after starting pembrolizumab. All receptors derive from an adult with mismatch repair-deficient cancer.

V usage is TRBV29-1 and J usage is TRBJ1-3, with 8 positions matching TRBD1. V dropped 0 bases and J dropped 0; count of bases not matched to a gene: 4. CDR1 and CDR2 (germline): SQVTM, ANQGSEA. The CDR3 loop spans 16 amino acids. In DNA, the CDR3 is TGCAGCGTTGAAGAGGGGACAGGCCTCTCTGGAAACACCATATATTTT. This encodes CSVEEGTGLSGNTIYF.

V gene TRBV11-3 combines with J gene TRBJ2-1; D not certain. The CDR3 is made up of 14 amino acids. Trimming stripped 1 base from V and 2 bases from J, with 6 bases between. Germline CDR1 and CDR2: SGHNT and YENEEA. CDR3 sequence: CASSLGQTYNEQFF. The CDR3, as DNA: TGTGCCAGCAGCTTAGGGCAAACCTACAATGAGCAGTTCTTC. Full variable domain (rest looked up from reference TRBV11-3 and TRBJ2-1): EAGVVQSPRYKIIEKKQPVAFWCNPISGHNTLYWYLQNLGQGPELLIRYENEEAVDDSQLPKDRFSAERLKGVDSTLKIQPAELGDSAVYLCASSLGQTYNEQFFGPGTRLTVL.

This clone was observed a handful of times. This chain links TRBV19 with TRBJ1-4; D might be TRBD1 (6 bases). The CDR3 totals 14 residues. Looked up from germline, CDR1 is LNHDA and CDR2 is SQIVND (reference sequence). V lost 6 bases and J lost 0, with 8 bases in between. DNA for the CDR3: TGTGCCAGTAGAACAGGGCCAACTAATGAAAAACTGTTTTTT. Protein: CASRTGPTNEKLFF.

The CDR3 loop reads CASSRRGQTYEQYF. The DNA of the CDR3 is TGTGCCAGCAGTCGAAGGGGGCAGACCTACGAGCAGTACTTC. The gene calls are TRBV7-8 and TRBJ2-7, with 7 positions matching TRBD1. Trimming cost V 6 bases and J 2 bases; bases outside gene matches: 7. The germline V gene has CDR1 SGHVS and CDR2 FQNEAQ. The CDR3 runs to 14 residues.

The rearrangement joins TRBV5-4 to TRBJ1-2, with a weak D call TRBD1 (6 bases). The CDR3 runs 15 residues. The V end lost 0 bases, the J end lost 8 bases, and 17 bases lay between the germline ends. CDR1 and CDR2 from the germline V gene are SGHNT and YYREEE (reference sequence). This CDR3 reads CASSLARGAKLGYTF. CDR3 in DNA: TGTGCCAGCAGCTTGGCTCGGGGGGCGAAATTAGGCTACACCTTC.

This clone came up once. The V gene is TRBV7-6, the J gene TRBJ2-7; D ambiguous. The V and J ends lost 2 bases and 2 bases respectively, with 22 bases between them. The CDR3 spans 18 residues. The germline gives CDR1 SGHVS, CDR2 FNYEAQ. The CDR3 sequence: CASSLLGRVLNLTYEQYF. CDR3 bases: TGTGCCAGCAGCTTACTGGGTCGGGTACTAAATCTCACCTACGAGCAGTACTTC.

The rearrangement uses TRBV7-9 and TRBJ2-7; the D is unclear. This CDR3 region has 12 residues. Per germline, CDR1 SEHNR and CDR2 FQNEAQ (reference sequence). V was clipped by 3 bases and J by 6 bases, with 9 bases between them. In DNA form, the CDR3 reads TGTGCCAGCAGCTTGGGTTCCCTCGAGCAGTACTTC. Translated, it gives CASSLGSLEQYF.

CDR3 sequence: CASSEGLWQPQHF. Here the CDR3 DNA reads TGTGCCAGCAGTGAGGGGCTATGGCAGCCCCAGCATTTT. V is TRBV27 and J is TRBJ1-5; the D gene is possibly TRBD1 (5 bases). V was trimmed by 5 bases and J by 7 bases, leaving 12 bases between them. The CDR3 is 13 residues long. In germline, CDR1 is MNHEY, CDR2 SMNVEV (reference sequence).

The V and J genes are TRBV29-1 and TRBJ2-1, with a possible D match to TRBD2 (5 bases). Per germline, CDR1 SQVTM and CDR2 ANQGSEA. V gave up 6 bases and J gave up 2 bases, with 14 bases separating them. The CDR3 length is 14 residues. The CDR3 bases are TGCAGCGTCCGGCGGGTCCCGACCTACAATGAGCAGTTCTTC. It translates to CSVRRVPTYNEQFF.

The chain employs TRBV2 and TRBJ2-5; D might be TRBD1 (6 bases). Trimming shortened V by 7 bases and J by 3 bases, and 9 bases separated the two germline ends. In germline, CDR1 is SNHLY, CDR2 FYNNEI. The CDR3 sequence is 12 residues long. In nucleotides, the CDR3 is TGTGCCAGCACCGGACAGAAAGAGACCCAGTACTTC. Encoded protein: CASTGQKETQYF.

This clone was detected a few times. The chain links TRBV19 to TRBJ1-5, with a weak D call TRBD1 (6 bases). Trimming took off 8 bases at V and 4 bases at J, with 18 bases between the two ends. Looked up from germline, CDR1 is LNHDA and CDR2 is SQIVND (reference sequence). The CDR3 has 15 amino acids. The CDR3 sequence: CASHNRGAFNQPQHF. The CDR3 DNA follows: TGTGCCAGTCACAATCGGGGGGCATTTAATCAGCCCCAGCATTTT.

CDR3 DNA sequence: TGTGCCAGCAGCTTAGAGACAGGGAACACCGGGGAGCTGTTTTTT. Its translation is CASSLETGNTGELFF. This rearrangement joins TRBV5-4 to TRBJ2-2, with D perhaps matching TRBD1 (6 bases). CDR1 is SGHNT and CDR2 is YYREEE in the germline V gene (reference sequence). This CDR3 is built from 15 residues. V lost 2 bases to trimming and J lost 1 base, with 9 bases between them.

V and J are TRBV5-1 and TRBJ1-3; a weak D match, TRBD1 (6 bases). The CDR3 runs to 15 residues. Looked up from germline, CDR1 is SGHRS and CDR2 is YFSETQ. The V end lost 3 bases, the J end lost 0 bases, and 10 bases lay between the germline ends. The CDR3 reads CASSSGQNSGNTIYF. DNA of the CDR3: TGCGCCAGCAGCTCAGGACAGAACTCTGGAAACACCATATATTTT.

The rearrangement uses TRBV5-5 and TRBJ1-3; D gene ambiguous. Trimming stripped 0 bases from V and 4 bases from J, with 8 bases between. The CDR3 totals 14 residues. Germline V gene sequence: CDR1 SGHKS, CDR2 YYEKEE (reference sequence). The chain's CDR3 is CASSLVQSGNTIYF. In nucleotides, the CDR3 is TGTGCCAGCAGCTTGGTGCAATCCGGAAACACCATATATTTT.

The CDR3 region has the DNA TGTGCCAGCAGCTTGAGGGGACTAGCGGTCACCGGGGAGCTGTTTTTT. Translating gives CASSLRGLAVTGELFF. This chain uses TRBV11-2 with TRBJ2-2, with 11 bases matching TRBD2. The V gene's germline CDR1 is SGHAT and CDR2 FQNNGV. The CDR3 is 16 amino acids. Germline trimming cut 3 bases from V and 4 bases from J; bases unmatched to any gene: 4.

The rearrangement joins TRBV5-4 to TRBJ2-2, with TRBD2 matching 12 bases. J was trimmed by 4 bases and V by 4 bases; bases with no gene match: 8. CDR1 SGHNT and CDR2 YYREEE come from the germline V gene (reference sequence). The CDR3 is made up of 17 amino acids. This chain's CDR3 is CASSPTTSGRSTGELFF. The CDR3 coding sequence is TGTGCCAGCAGCCCAACGACTAGCGGGAGAAGCACCGGGGAGCTGTTTTTT.

A few counts support this clone. The rearrangement uses TRBV5-4 and TRBJ2-1; D is ambiguous. V was trimmed by 0 bases and J by 7 bases, leaving 17 bases between them. The CDR3 sequence is 16 residues long. Germline CDR1 and CDR2: SGHNT and YYREEE (reference sequence). CDR3 nucleotide sequence: TGTGCCAGCAGCTTGGTAATAGGTGGAGACGGAAATGAGCAGTTCTTC. Amino acid sequence: CASSLVIGGDGNEQFF.

This clone was recorded once. The chain carries TRBV5-1 and TRBJ2-6; D uncertain. V lost 4 bases and J lost 0, with 8 bases in between. CDR3 length: 15 amino acids. Germline V gives CDR1 SGHRS, CDR2 YFSETQ. The CDR3 sequence is CASSGWHSGANVLTF. The CDR3, as DNA: TGCGCCAGCAGCGGGTGGCACTCTGGGGCCAACGTCCTGACTTTC.